The 27 T cell receptor beta chains presented below share a single source sample, sequenced in a study of early T cells in non-severe SARS-CoV-2 infection. TCRdb processed the 5' RACE reads anew with MiXCR; each CDR3 protein has one entry. The table has some 61,000 distinct CDR3 sequences, approximately 10% seen once. The input for sequencing was whole blood, taken at baseline. Every receptor here comes from an adult who was a healthcare worker with PCR-confirmed SARS-CoV-2 infection or an uninfected control (not recorded which).

In its sample, this clonotype was seen a few times. V is TRBV7-9 and J is TRBJ1-5; D gene ambiguous. Germline assignment: CDR1 SEHNR and CDR2 FQNEAQ (reference sequence). The CDR3 extends over 15 amino acids. V was pared by 4 bases and J by 7 bases, with 17 bases between. The DNA for the CDR3 is TGTGCCAGCAGCTCATCCTCTGGCGGGTACCAGCCCCAGCATTTT. As protein: CASSSSSGGYQPQHF. Full variable domain (rest looked up from reference TRBV7-9 and TRBJ1-5): DTGVSQNPRHKITKRGQNVTFRCDPISEHNRLYWYRQTLGQGPEFLTYFQNEAQLEKSRLLSDRFSAERPKGSFSTLEIQRTEQGDSAMYLCASSSSSGGYQPQHFGDGTRLSIL.

This clonotype was seen only a few times. The J gene is TRBJ1-2, the V gene TRBV20-1; D is possibly TRBD1 (5 bases). This CDR3 has 15 amino acids. V was clipped by 2 bases and J by 4 bases, with 17 bases between them. CDR1 and CDR2 (germline): DFQATT, SNEGSKA (reference sequence). The CDR3, as DNA: TGCAGTGCTAGACCATACTCAGACAGCACCTATGGCTACACCTTC. It is translated as CSARPYSDSTYGYTF.

This clonotype appeared many times. V usage is TRBV6-2 or TRBV6-3 and J usage is TRBJ2-7; 11 bases are a match to TRBD2. The germline gives CDR1 MNHEY, CDR2 SVGEGT. The CDR3 is 14 residues long. With 2 bases clipped from V and 3 bases from J, the junction kept 0 bases outside the gene matches. The chain's CDR3 is CASSYTSGSYEQYF. The CDR3 DNA reads TGTGCCAGCAGTTACACTAGCGGGAGCTACGAGCAGTACTTC.

This chain uses TRBV20-1 with TRBJ2-5; 7 bases match TRBD2. The V segment lost 6 bases and the J segment 4 bases; nucleotides outside the gene matches: 11. Per the germline V gene, CDR1 is DFQATT and CDR2 is SNEGSKA (reference sequence). The CDR3 has 14 residues. In DNA, the CDR3 is TGCAGTGCCCGAGCGGGACTCGATACAGAGACCCAGTACTTC. This encodes CSARAGLDTETQYF.

The V call is TRBV10-2, the J call TRBJ2-7; tentative D call: TRBD2 (5 bases). V lost 2 bases, J lost 6 bases, and 20 bases lay in between. This CDR3 is 16 amino acids long. CDR1 WSHSY and CDR2 SAAADI come from the germline V gene. The CDR3, as DNA: TGCGCCAGCAGTGAGGGCCCCTTCGACGGAGCGGCCGAGCAGTACTTC. Amino acids: CASSEGPFDGAAEQYF.

Only a few counts were recorded for this clonotype. The rearrangement uses TRBV5-4 and TRBJ2-1; 9 positions agree with TRBD1. Trimming removed 0 bases from V and 0 bases from J; junction bases left unmatched: 4. The CDR3 covers 17 residues. Germline lookup yields CDR1 SGHNT and CDR2 YYREEE (reference sequence). The CDR3 reads CASSLATGGYSYNEQFF. As DNA, the CDR3 is TGTGCCAGCAGCTTGGCGACAGGGGGATACTCCTACAATGAGCAGTTCTTC.

The chain joins TRBV12-3 or TRBV12-4 to TRBJ2-7; D is ambiguous. Trimming took 4 bases from V and 2 from J, leaving 12 bases between them. The CDR3 spans 14 residues. CDR3 residues: CASSSAGPAYEQYF. CDR3 nucleotides: TGTGCCAGCAGTTCCGCCGGGCCGGCCTACGAGCAGTACTTC.

J is TRBJ2-1 and V is TRBV6-2 or TRBV6-3; tentative D call: TRBD1 (6 bases). The germline CDR1 and CDR2 sequences are MNHEY and SVGEGT. The CDR3 covers 16 residues. V dropped 4 bases and J dropped 2 bases, with 15 bases sitting between them. The CDR3 DNA reads TGTGCCAGCAGTTCTCGACAGGTAGGGACCTACAATGAGCAGTTCTTC. It is translated as CASSSRQVGTYNEQFF.

The J gene is TRBJ2-7, the V gene TRBV2; possibly TRBD1 or TRBD2 for D (5 bases each). V dropped 8 bases and J dropped 7 bases, with 21 bases sitting between them. From germline, CDR1 is SNHLY and CDR2 FYNNEI. The CDR3 is 14 residues long. CDR3 amino acids: CASPGLAGTGEQYF. CDR3 nucleotides: TGTGCCAGCCCCGGGCTAGCTGGGACCGGGGAGCAGTACTTC.

This clonotype appeared many times. The chain employs TRBV11-2 and TRBJ2-1, with TRBD1 matching 9 bases. The CDR3 spans 17 residues. Trimming took 5 bases from V and 8 from J; bases not matched to a gene: 16. CDR1 is SGHAT and CDR2 is FQNNGV in the germline V gene. CDR3 in DNA: TGTGCCAGCAGCCACAGGGGGCTAAACCCGGTGACGGATGAGCAGTTCTTC. Encoded protein: CASSHRGLNPVTDEQFF.

This clonotype was recorded at least ten times. The chain combines TRBV6-6 with TRBJ1-5, with D possibly matching TRBD1 (6 bases). With 0 bases removed from V and 0 bases from J, the gap between germline ends came to 12 bases. There are 17 residues in the CDR3. Germline lookup yields CDR1 MNHNY and CDR2 SVGAGI (reference sequence). CDR3 residues: CASSYSNPGVSNQPQHF. The DNA of the CDR3 is TGTGCCAGCAGTTACTCGAACCCAGGGGTTAGCAATCAGCCCCAGCATTTT.

This clonotype has just a few counts. The chain recombines TRBV24-1 with TRBJ2-1, with TRBD1 identical over 8 bases. Germline trimming cut 2 bases from V and 2 bases from J; bases unmatched to any gene: 4. The CDR3 consists of 16 residues. Per germline, CDR1 KGHDR and CDR2 SFDVKD. CDR3 bases: TGTGCCACCAGTGATTACGGGACAGGTGCCTACAATGAGCAGTTCTTC. Translation: CATSDYGTGAYNEQFF.

The V gene is TRBV10-1, the J gene TRBJ2-1; D is possibly TRBD2 (5 bases). There are 15 residues in the CDR3. Trimming shortened V by 0 bases and J by 3 bases, and 9 bases separated the two germline ends. The V gene's germline CDR1 is WNHNN and CDR2 SYGVQD (reference sequence). CDR3 protein: CASSESGVNYNEQFF. CDR3 bases: TGCGCCAGCAGTGAGTCCGGGGTCAACTACAATGAGCAGTTCTTC.

This clonotype was seen repeatedly, ten times or more. The chain has TRBV7-9 and TRBJ1-1; D call uncertain. The CDR3 length is 12 residues. The V and J ends lost 1 base and 1 base respectively, with 1 base between them. Germline CDR1 is SEHNR and CDR2 is FQNEAQ (reference sequence). CDR3 residues: CASSLENTEAFF. The CDR3 region has the DNA TGTGCCAGCAGCTTAGAGAACACTGAAGCTTTCTTT.

This clonotype turned up a few times. The rearrangement links TRBV6-6 to TRBJ2-2; D gene uncertain. V dropped 4 bases and J dropped 1 base, with 7 bases sitting between them. CDR3 length: 14 amino acids. The germline V gene encodes CDR1 MNHNY and CDR2 SVGAGI (reference sequence). The CDR3 nucleotides are TGTGCCAGCAGTTGGCAAGGGAACACCGGGGAGCTGTTTTTT. It specifies CASSWQGNTGELFF.

This clonotype was seen only a few times. CDR3 region: CASSWTGTGLPYEQYF. The CDR3 region has the DNA TGCGCCAGCAGCTGGACCGGGACAGGCCTGCCCTACGAGCAGTACTTC. The V and J genes are TRBV5-1 and TRBJ2-7, with TRBD1 matching 8 bases. This CDR3 comprises 16 residues. V dropped 3 bases and J dropped 2; count of bases not matched to a gene: 10. Germline V gene data show CDR1 as SGHRS and CDR2 as YFSETQ.

This clonotype was detected many times. The V and J genes are TRBV24-1 and TRBJ2-1; 11 bases are shared with TRBD2. CDR1 is KGHDR and CDR2 is SFDVKD in the germline V gene. V lost 5 bases to trimming and J lost 7 bases; unmatched junction nucleotides: 6. The CDR3 sequence is 15 residues long. The CDR3 here is CATSGGTSGQNEQFF. The CDR3 region has the DNA TGTGCCACCAGTGGGGGGACTAGCGGACAGAATGAGCAGTTCTTC.

CDR3: CASSLGQGPKLAKNIQYF. The CDR3 nucleotides are TGTGCCAGCAGTTTAGGACAGGGCCCGAAATTAGCCAAAAACATTCAGTACTTC. This sequence joins TRBV12-3 or TRBV12-4 and TRBJ2-4, with 7 bases lining up with TRBD1. The CDR3 has 18 amino acids. After removal of 1 base from V and 0 bases from J, the junction contained 9 bases not matched to a gene.

This clonotype came up a few times. The chain recombines TRBV24-1 with TRBJ2-3; no definite D call. The V and J ends lost 3 bases and 2 bases respectively, with 2 bases between them. Germline V CDR1 and CDR2: KGHDR, SFDVKD. The CDR3 has 12 amino acids. CDR3 sequence reads: CATSDITDTQYF. CDR3 DNA: TGTGCCACCAGTGATATCACAGATACGCAGTATTTT.

In its sample, this clonotype was seen a few times. The J gene is TRBJ2-1, the V gene TRBV20-1, with D perhaps matching TRBD1 or TRBD2 (5 bases each). V dropped 1 base and J dropped 4 bases, with 17 bases sitting between them. Per germline, CDR1 DFQATT and CDR2 SNEGSKA (reference sequence). The CDR3 covers 16 residues. This CDR3 reads CSARGPGTRQYNEQFF. In DNA form, the CDR3 reads TGCAGTGCTAGAGGCCCCGGGACCCGGCAATACAATGAGCAGTTCTTC.

This clonotype was counted many times. This chain joins TRBV20-1 and TRBJ1-2, with 7 bases matching TRBD1. The germline CDR1 and CDR2 sequences are DFQATT and SNEGSKA (reference sequence). The CDR3 has 12 residues. After removal of 5 bases from V and 8 bases from J, the junction contained 8 bases not matched to a gene. CDR3 coding DNA: TGCAGTGCTCAGACAGGGAGGGAAGGCTACACCTTC. It codes for CSAQTGREGYTF.

The gene calls are TRBV27 and TRBJ2-3; 12 bases are shared with TRBD2. CDR3 length equals 16 residues. With V trimmed by 5 bases and J by 1 base, 4 bases remained unmatched. Germline V CDR1 and CDR2: MNHEY, SMNVEV (reference sequence). The CDR3 DNA reads TGTGCCAGCAGTATCGGGACTAGCGGGCGCACAGATACGCAGTATTTT. Amino acids: CASSIGTSGRTDTQYF.

This clonotype was seen many times. V gene TRBV2 combines with J gene TRBJ2-2; tentative D call: TRBD1 (5 bases). V lost 8 bases to trimming and J lost 8 bases, with 12 bases between them. The CDR3 runs 12 residues. Germline V lookup: CDR1 SNHLY, CDR2 FYNNEI. DNA for the CDR3: TGTGCCAGCCGGCAAGGGGAAGGGGAGCTGTTTTTT. Residues: CASRQGEGELFF.

This clonotype was detected a few times. The V call is TRBV24-1, the J call TRBJ2-2, with a tentative D call TRBD1 (6 bases). Trimming took off 0 bases at V and 7 bases at J, with 11 bases between the two ends. Germline lookup yields CDR1 KGHDR and CDR2 SFDVKD. CDR3 length: 15 amino acids. CDR3 residues: CATSDLQGHGGELFF. In nucleotides, the CDR3 is TGTGCCACCAGTGATTTGCAGGGGCACGGCGGGGAGCTGTTTTTT.

The chain couples TRBV5-4 to TRBJ2-3; the match to TRBD1 covers 9 bases. In germline, CDR1 is SGHNT, CDR2 YYREEE (reference sequence). This CDR3 is 18 amino acids long. With 4 bases clipped from V and 2 bases from J, the junction kept 14 bases outside the gene matches. CDR3 sequence reads: CASSPAPGQGTLTDTQYF. CDR3 sequence (DNA): TGTGCCAGCAGCCCCGCTCCGGGACAGGGTACGCTCACAGATACGCAGTATTTT.

This clonotype was counted between two and nine times. The chain recombines TRBV27 with TRBJ1-1; D not certain. Germline CDR1 is MNHEY and CDR2 is SMNVEV (reference sequence). The ends were cut back, 0 bases at V and 11 bases at J, with 13 bases in the middle. The CDR3 sequence is 13 residues long. The CDR3 coding sequence is TGTGCCAGCAGTTTATCGCGGGGAACCTGGGCTTTCTTT. It specifies CASSLSRGTWAFF.

CDR3 loop: CSVTGPTSTDTQYF. The DNA for the CDR3 is TGCAGCGTTACCGGGCCCACAAGCACAGATACGCAGTATTTT. This sequence joins TRBV29-1 and TRBJ2-3; D ambiguous. The V end was cut by 5 bases, the J end by 0 bases, with 12 bases between. This CDR3 contains 14 residues. The V gene's germline CDR1 is SQVTM and CDR2 ANQGSEA.